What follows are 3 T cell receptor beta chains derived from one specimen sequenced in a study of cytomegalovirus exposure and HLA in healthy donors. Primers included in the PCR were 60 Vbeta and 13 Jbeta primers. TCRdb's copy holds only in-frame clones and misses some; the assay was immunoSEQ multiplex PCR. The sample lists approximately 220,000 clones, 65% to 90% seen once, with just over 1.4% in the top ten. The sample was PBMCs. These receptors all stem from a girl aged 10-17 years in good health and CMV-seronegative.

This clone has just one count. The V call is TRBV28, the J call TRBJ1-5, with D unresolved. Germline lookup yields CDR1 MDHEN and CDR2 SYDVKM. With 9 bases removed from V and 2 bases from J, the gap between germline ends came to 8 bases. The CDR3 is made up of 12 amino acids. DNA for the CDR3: TGTGCCAGTTTCACGGGCAATCAGCCCCAGCATTTT. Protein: CASFTGNQPQHF.

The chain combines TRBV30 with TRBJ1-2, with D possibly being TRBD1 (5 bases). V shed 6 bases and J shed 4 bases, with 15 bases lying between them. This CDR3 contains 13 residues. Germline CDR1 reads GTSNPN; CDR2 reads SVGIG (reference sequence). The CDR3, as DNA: TGTGCCTGCCTGTGGGGGGTTAGCTATGGCTACACCTTC. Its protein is CACLWGVSYGYTF. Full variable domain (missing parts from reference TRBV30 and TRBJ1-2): SQTIHQWPATLVQPVGSPLSLECTVEGTSNPNLYWYRQAAGRGLQLLFYSVGIGQISSEVPQNLSASRPQDRQFILSSKKLLLSDSGFYLCACLWGVSYGYTFGSGTRLTVV.

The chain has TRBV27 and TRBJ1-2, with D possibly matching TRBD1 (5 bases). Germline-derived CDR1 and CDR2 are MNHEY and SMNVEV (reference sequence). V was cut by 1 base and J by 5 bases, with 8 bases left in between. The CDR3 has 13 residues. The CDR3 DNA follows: TGTGCCAGCAGTTTATTCGGGGGGTATGGCTACACCTTC. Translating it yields CASSLFGGYGYTF.